The source of this TCR beta chain is a study of cytomegalovirus exposure and HLA in healthy donors. Overall study: Approximately 170 million T cells yielded fewer than 120 million unique TCR beta sequences in earlier analysis. From HLA-typed donors, an early data release held some 91 million unique TCRs.

This clone was observed once. Its antigen is unidentified. This CDR3 has 16 residues. In germline, CDR1 is LNHDA, CDR2 SQIVND (reference sequence). V was trimmed by 3 bases and J by 5 bases, leaving 19 bases between them. The study's findings and limits: Presence/absence analysis assumed near-uniform sequencing depth across donors.

PCR used 60 Vbeta primers and 13 Jbeta primers. Sequencing was performed with immunoSEQ multiplex PCR; in TCRdb, only in-frame clones are kept and a portion is missing. This sample has 120,000 to 150,000 clones; roughly four fifths occur once, and the top ten carry around 4.5%. The receptor's source is a man between 35 and 55 years old in good health and CMV-seropositive. The sample consisted of PBMCs. V is TRBV19 and J is TRBJ1-1; D not certain. The CDR3 nucleotides are TGTGCCAGTAGTATGCCCCCCGACGGGGTCCGGACTGAAGCTTTCTTT. Its translation is CASSMPPDGVRTEAFF.